This T cell receptor beta chain was sequenced for a study of T-cell memory formation after mild COVID-19. CDR1 is LNHNV, CDR2 YYDKDF, per germline (reference sequence). V was pared by 0 bases and J by 3 bases, with 8 bases between. The CDR3 loop spans 14 amino acids. TCRdb re-derived calls from the 5' RACE reads in MiXCR, one entry per CDR3 protein. The data show 150,000 or so distinct CDR3 sequences, with under 14% seen just once and about 3.5% held by the top ten. The gene calls are TRBV15 and TRBJ1-2, with a possible D match to TRBD1 (5 bases). The specimen was PBMCs or a T cell subset sorted from them (not recorded which). This clonotype was obtained from a man younger than 35 who had mild COVID-19 (a few samples of this study predate the infection). Cell type and time point are not known. CDR3 in amino acids: CATSRDMTDYGYTF. For the CDR3, the DNA is TGTGCCACCAGCAGAGATATGACAGACTATGGCTACACCTTC.